Sequencing of this TCR beta chain was carried out in a study of blood T cell repertoires in COVID-19. On the study more broadly: The cDNA or gDNA used as material had been derived from T cells, B-cell-depleted T cells, or PBMCs.

Trimming took 4 bases from V and 5 from J, leaving 14 bases between them. Germline CDR1 MGHRA, CDR2 YSYEKL. The CDR3 is 14 amino acids. As handled by the study authors: Amplified reference gene primers provided the basis for estimating nucleated cell counts. Assay: immunoSEQ multiplex PCR; the TCRdb copy retains only in-frame clones and omits some. V, J and clone size are taken as reported in that table, and D and trimming were inferred from the DNA itself. Of under 75,000 clones in the sample, roughly 84% were seen once. Input material: peripheral blood. The receptor's source is a young woman with acute or convalescent COVID-19. The V call is TRBV4-1, the J call TRBJ2-5, with D perhaps matching TRBD1 (6 bases). CDR3 bases: TGCGCCAGCAGCCGCCAGACAGGTGATGAGACCCAGTACTTC. This gives the protein CASSRQTGDETQYF.